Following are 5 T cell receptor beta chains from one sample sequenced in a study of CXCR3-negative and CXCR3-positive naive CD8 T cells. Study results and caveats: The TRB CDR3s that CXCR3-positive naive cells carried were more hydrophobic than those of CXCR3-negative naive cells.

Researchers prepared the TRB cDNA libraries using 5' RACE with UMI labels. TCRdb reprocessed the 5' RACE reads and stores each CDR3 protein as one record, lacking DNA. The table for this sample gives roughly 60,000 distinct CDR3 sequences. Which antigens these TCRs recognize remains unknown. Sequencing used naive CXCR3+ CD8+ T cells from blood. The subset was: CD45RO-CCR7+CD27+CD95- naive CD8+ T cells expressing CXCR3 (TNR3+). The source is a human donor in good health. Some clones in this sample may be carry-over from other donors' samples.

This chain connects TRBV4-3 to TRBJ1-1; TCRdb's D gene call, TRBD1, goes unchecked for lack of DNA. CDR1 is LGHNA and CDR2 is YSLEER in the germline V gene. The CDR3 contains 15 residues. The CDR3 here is CASSQDWGSDVEAFF.

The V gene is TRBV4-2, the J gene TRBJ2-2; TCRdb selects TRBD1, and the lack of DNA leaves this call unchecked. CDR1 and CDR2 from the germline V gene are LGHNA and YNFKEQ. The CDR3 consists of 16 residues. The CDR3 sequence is CASSQALAGDHGELFF.

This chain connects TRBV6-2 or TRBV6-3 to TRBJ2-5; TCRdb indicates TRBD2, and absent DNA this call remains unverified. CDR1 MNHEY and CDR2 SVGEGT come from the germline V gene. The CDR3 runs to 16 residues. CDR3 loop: CASSNSLASSSETQYF.

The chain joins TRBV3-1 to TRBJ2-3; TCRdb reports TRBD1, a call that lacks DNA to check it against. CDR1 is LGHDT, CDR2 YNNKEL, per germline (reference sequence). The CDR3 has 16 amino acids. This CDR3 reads CASSQANRDTTDTQYF.

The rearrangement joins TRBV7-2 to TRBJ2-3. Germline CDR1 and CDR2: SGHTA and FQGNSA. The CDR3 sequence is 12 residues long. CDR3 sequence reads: CASSFWSDTQYF.